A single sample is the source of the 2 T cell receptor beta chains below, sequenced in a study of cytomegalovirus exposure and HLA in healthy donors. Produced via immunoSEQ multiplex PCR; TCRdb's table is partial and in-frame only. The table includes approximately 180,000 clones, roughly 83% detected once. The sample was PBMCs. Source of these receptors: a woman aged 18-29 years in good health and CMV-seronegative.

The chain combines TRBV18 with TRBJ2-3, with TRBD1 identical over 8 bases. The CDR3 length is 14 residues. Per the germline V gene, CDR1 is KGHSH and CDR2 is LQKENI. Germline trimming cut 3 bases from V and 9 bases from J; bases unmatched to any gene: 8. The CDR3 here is CASSPGQGTSTQYF. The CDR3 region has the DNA TGTGCCAGCTCACCTGGACAGGGAACATCAACGCAGTATTTT.

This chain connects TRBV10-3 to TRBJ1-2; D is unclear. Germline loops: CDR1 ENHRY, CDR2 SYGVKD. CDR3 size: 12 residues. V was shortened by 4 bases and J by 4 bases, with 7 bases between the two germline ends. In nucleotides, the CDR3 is TGTGCCATCAGTGGGCAGGCCTATGGCTACACCTTC. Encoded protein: CAISGQAYGYTF.